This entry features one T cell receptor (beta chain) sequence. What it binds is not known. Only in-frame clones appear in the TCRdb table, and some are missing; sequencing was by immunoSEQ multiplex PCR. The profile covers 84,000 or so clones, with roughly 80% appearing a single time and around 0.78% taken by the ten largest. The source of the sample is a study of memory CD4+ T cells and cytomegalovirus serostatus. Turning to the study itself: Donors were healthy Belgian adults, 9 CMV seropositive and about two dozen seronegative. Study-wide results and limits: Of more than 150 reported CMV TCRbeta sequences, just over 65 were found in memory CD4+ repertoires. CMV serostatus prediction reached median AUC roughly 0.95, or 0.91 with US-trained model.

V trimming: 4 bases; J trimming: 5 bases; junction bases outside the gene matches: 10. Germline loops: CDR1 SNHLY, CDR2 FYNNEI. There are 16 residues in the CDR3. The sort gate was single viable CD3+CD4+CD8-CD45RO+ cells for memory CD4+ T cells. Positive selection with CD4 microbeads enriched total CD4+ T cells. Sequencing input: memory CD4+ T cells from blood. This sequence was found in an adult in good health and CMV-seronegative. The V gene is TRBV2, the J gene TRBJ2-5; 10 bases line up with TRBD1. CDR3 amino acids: CASSAGTGAGWETQYF. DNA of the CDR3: TGTGCCAGCAGTGCTGGGACAGGGGCTGGGTGGGAGACCCAGTACTTC.